Listed here are 5 T cell receptor beta chains from one sample, sequenced in a study of OX40 agonist ivuxolimab in advanced cancers. Assay: immunoSEQ multiplex PCR; the TCRdb copy retains only in-frame clones and omits some. The sample yields tens of thousands of clones, around 80% seen once. Source: CD4+ or CD8+ T cells sorted from blood, taken in a trial of the OX40 agonist ivuxolimab. Receptors originate from an adult with an advanced solid tumor such as melanoma, head and neck, liver or kidney cancer.

The chain is built from TRBV19 and TRBJ2-7, with D perhaps assigned TRBD1 or TRBD2 (7 bases each). V was trimmed by 4 bases and J by 2 bases, leaving 15 bases between them. Germline V CDR1 and CDR2: LNHDA, SQIVND (reference sequence). The CDR3 has 15 residues. The CDR3 region is CASSRMTGRAYEQYF. CDR3 nucleotide sequence: TGTGCCAGTAGTAGGATGACAGGGAGGGCCTACGAGCAGTACTTC.

This chain uses TRBV7-8 with TRBJ2-5, with TRBD2 matching over 12 bases. V lost 4 bases and J lost 4; bases outside the gene matches: 10. Germline CDR1 is SGHVS and CDR2 is FQNEAQ. CDR3 length: 17 residues. CDR3 sequence (DNA): TGTGCCAGCAGCTCCGAACTAGCGGGAGGTGCGGGAGAGACCCAGTACTTC. Its protein product is CASSSELAGGAGETQYF.

V gene TRBV5-1 combines with J gene TRBJ2-3, with 7 bases lining up with TRBD1. CDR1 SGHRS and CDR2 YFSETQ come from the germline V gene. CDR3 size: 14 residues. Germline trimming cut 2 bases from V and 5 bases from J; bases unmatched to any gene: 5. The CDR3 region is CASSFGTVGDTQYF. The DNA of the CDR3 is TGCGCCAGCAGCTTCGGGACAGTCGGAGATACGCAGTATTTT.

This chain joins TRBV11-2 and TRBJ2-7; 10 bases agree with TRBD1. The CDR3 contains 17 residues. Losses at the gene ends were 5 bases for V and 2 bases for J; bases not matched to a gene: 12. Per germline, CDR1 SGHAT and CDR2 FQNNGV. In nucleotides, the CDR3 is TGTGCCAGCAGCCCCGGGAGGTGGGACAGGGGAACCTACGAGCAGTACTTC. It specifies CASSPGRWDRGTYEQYF.

The chain uses TRBV6-6 and TRBJ2-7; 11 nucleotides match TRBD2. Germline loops: CDR1 MNHNY, CDR2 SVGAGI (reference sequence). Trimming removed 0 bases from V and 5 bases from J; junction bases left unmatched: 3. CDR3 size: 15 residues. CDR3 amino acids: CASSYSTGLADEQYF. Here the CDR3 DNA reads TGTGCCAGCAGTTACTCGACGGGACTAGCGGACGAGCAGTACTTC.